This T cell receptor beta chain was sequenced for a study of OX40 agonist ivuxolimab in advanced cancers. Study information: Dose-escalation patients suffered from hepatocellular carcinoma, melanoma, renal cell or head and neck cancer. Treatment received earlier with anti-PD-1, anti-PD-L1 or anti-CTLA-4 agents was allowed, and 40% had some. General study findings and limits: In general, CD8+ T cells held more expanded clones than CD4+ did, on average. At 0.1 to 3.0 mg/kg, CD4+ and CD8+ blood T cells expanded clonally by week 6.

This CDR3 contains 11 residues. The germline V gene encodes CDR1 SNHLY and CDR2 FYNNEI. Trimming removed 3 bases at V and 6 bases at J, with 5 bases between. Assay: immunoSEQ multiplex PCR; the TCRdb copy retains only in-frame clones and omits some. Of about 67,000 clones listed, around 81% are singletons. On this clone itself: What it binds is unknown.

The J gene is TRBJ2-5, the V gene TRBV2; no clear D. This sample comprised CD4+ or CD8+ T cells sorted from blood, obtained in a trial of the OX40 agonist ivuxolimab. The sequence came from an adult with an advanced solid tumor such as melanoma, head and neck, liver or kidney cancer. CDR3 sequence (DNA): TGTGCCAGCAGTGAGTACCAGACCCAGTACTTC. Translation: CASSEYQTQYF.